This is a list of T cell receptor beta chains from one sample in a study of blood T cell repertoires in COVID-19. Libraries were prepared by immunoSEQ multiplex PCR; TCRdb keeps only in-frame clonotypes and omits some of them. The sample holds roughly 200,000 clones, roughly 85% seen once. Sequences were obtained from PBMCs or T cells enriched from blood (not recorded which). These receptor sequences come from a man between 35 and 55 years old who had recovered from COVID-19. CDR3s include the opening cysteine and the closing phenylalanine or tryptophan. Each record gives: V gene, J gene, D gene, CDR3 protein. D genes are given only for firm matches.

>TRBV7-2|TRBJ2-3|NA
CAGRGAFGTLATDTQYF
>TRBV28|TRBJ2-7|TRBD2
CASSPLAGVIGEQYF
>TRBV4-1|TRBJ2-7|NA
CASSQVTSTAYEQYF
>TRBV19|TRBJ2-6|NA
CASSIMTVTSGANVLTF
>TRBV4-1|TRBJ1-5|NA
CASSPGQSNQPQHF
>TRBV18|TRBJ2-7|NA
CASSKGAQDSYEQYF
>TRBV2|TRBJ2-5|TRBD1
CASSVRTGDLVTQYF
>TRBV5-4|TRBJ2-5|TRBD2
CASSIPTIAGGKETQYF
>TRBV5-5|TRBJ2-5|TRBD2
CASSLGVAGVETQYF
>TRBV25-1|TRBJ2-5|NA
CASRMGLGETQYF
>TRBV7-2|TRBJ1-4|TRBD1
CASSLVEGRGREKLFF
>TRBV18|TRBJ1-2|NA
CASSPPSNSNYGYTF
>TRBV24-1|TRBJ1-2|NA
CATEDKGDRAF
>TRBV5-4|TRBJ1-2|NA
CASRRGLGYGYTF
>TRBV6-5|TRBJ1-1|TRBD1
CASTRQGLLRAFF
>TRBV10-2|TRBJ1-1|TRBD1
CASVVKGASTEAFF
>TRBV4-1|TRBJ2-7|NA
CASSQDRIGQYF
>TRBV7-2|TRBJ2-3|TRBD2
CASSFPTSGRSTDTQYF
>TRBV4-2|TRBJ2-7|TRBD2
CASSQVTLADSYEQYF
>TRBV19|TRBJ2-7|NA
CASSIIGSWYEQYF
>TRBV19|TRBJ1-4|NA
CASSGRTGYTEKLFF
>TRBV28|TRBJ1-6|TRBD1
CASTGQGGYNSPLHF
>TRBV5-6|TRBJ2-7|NA
CASSGGPADYEQYF
>TRBV15|TRBJ2-3|TRBD2
CATSREPGLATDTQYF
>TRBV13|TRBJ1-1|NA
CASSLGIGGDTEAFF
>TRBV14|TRBJ1-2|TRBD1
CASSLRGQVYGYTF